This TCR beta chain was sequenced in a study of blood T cell repertoires in COVID-19. The V gene lost 4 bases and the J gene lost 3 bases, with 12 bases spanning the gap. The CDR3 contains 14 residues. Germline-derived CDR1 and CDR2 are LGHDT and YNNKEL (reference sequence). Per the original data handling: Estimated nucleated cell counts came from reference gene primer amplification. Only in-frame clones appear in the TCRdb table, and some are missing; sequencing was by immunoSEQ multiplex PCR. Clone size and V and J calls were adopted from that table, with D and trimming inferred from the DNA. This table holds 150,000 to 200,000 clones, over 85% found once. Seattle participants joined during active infection and were tracked over time.

The sequencing input was peripheral blood. The chain couples TRBV3-1 (or the pseudogene TRBV3-2) to TRBJ2-5, with D tentatively TRBD2 (6 bases). The TCR was taken from a woman aged 55-69 years with COVID-19, enrolled during active disease. CDR3 region: CASSRSRGKETQYF. The CDR3 DNA sequence: TGTGCCAGCAGCCGATCGCGGGGAAAAGAGACCCAGTACTTC.